The rows below give T cell receptor beta chains drawn from one sample of a study of T-cell memory formation after mild COVID-19. TCRdb passed the 5' RACE reads through MiXCR, listing each CDR3 protein once. The sample has 150,000 to 200,000 distinct CDR3 sequences; approximately 10% are singletons. The sequencing input was PBMCs or a T cell subset sorted from them (not recorded which). The source is a young man who had mild COVID-19 (a few samples of this study predate the infection). Cell type and time point are not known. Each CDR3 is given with its conserved first and last residue. The D gene is left open where the match is weak. Not all rows give a size; the values are once, few, many and, for expanded clones, a class.

V gene: TRBV30
D gene: TRBD2
clone size: .
J gene: TRBJ2-1
CDR3 DNA: TGTGCCTGGAGTGGGAGCGGGGGACTAAAAAAGCAGTTCTTC
CDR3 protein: CAWSGSGGLKKQFF

V gene: TRBV5-4
D gene: .
clone size: .
J gene: TRBJ2-5
CDR3 DNA: TGTGCCAGCAGCTCCGATTGGGAGACCCAGTACTTC
CDR3 protein: CASSSDWETQYF

V gene: TRBV5-1
D gene: TRBD1
clone size: few
J gene: TRBJ1-4
CDR3 DNA: TGCGCCAGCAGCAAGACAGGGGCCTCAACTAATGAAAAACTGTTTTTT
CDR3 protein: CASSKTGASTNEKLFF

V gene: TRBV5-1
D gene: .
clone size: few
J gene: TRBJ2-1
CDR3 DNA: TGCGCCAGCAGCTTGATCGCTTACAATGAGCAGTTCTTC
CDR3 protein: CASSLIAYNEQFF

V gene: TRBV5-1
D gene: TRBD2
clone size: .
J gene: TRBJ2-7
CDR3 DNA: TGCGCCAGCAGCTACTCTAGCGGGGGGGCTTTCTACGAGCAGTACTTC
CDR3 protein: CASSYSSGGAFYEQYF

V gene: TRBV5-1
D gene: .
clone size: few
J gene: TRBJ1-1
CDR3 DNA: TGCGCCAGCAGCTTGGGACCGACGGTTATGAACACTGAAGCTTTCTTT
CDR3 protein: CASSLGPTVMNTEAFF

V gene: TRBV5-1
D gene: TRBD1
clone size: few
J gene: TRBJ1-6
CDR3 DNA: TGCGCCAGCAGCTTGGGGGGACAGGGGAACAATTCACCCCTCCACTTT
CDR3 protein: CASSLGGQGNNSPLHF

V gene: TRBV27
D gene: TRBD2
clone size: few
J gene: TRBJ2-3
CDR3 DNA: TGTGCCAGCAGTTCCTCCCTTACTAGCGGCGCGAGCACAGATACGCAGTATTTT
CDR3 protein: CASSSSLTSGASTDTQYF

V gene: TRBV15
D gene: .
clone size: .
J gene: TRBJ2-5
CDR3 DNA: TGTGCCACCAGCAGAGGGTGGACGGCAGCTCAAGAGACCCAGTACTTC
CDR3 protein: CATSRGWTAAQETQYF

V gene: TRBV5-4
D gene: .
clone size: many
J gene: TRBJ2-3
CDR3 DNA: TGTGCCAGCACCCTTAGGCGGGCTACTCAAACAGATACGCAGTATTTT
CDR3 protein: CASTLRRATQTDTQYF

V gene: TRBV20-1
D gene: .
clone size: .
J gene: TRBJ2-3
CDR3 DNA: TGCAGTGCTAGAGATCAAGGCAGGAGCACAGATACGCAGTATTTT
CDR3 protein: CSARDQGRSTDTQYF

V gene: TRBV3-1
D gene: .
clone size: few
J gene: TRBJ1-5
CDR3 DNA: TGTGCCAGCAGCCTTCCGGGCAATCAGCCCCAGCATTTT
CDR3 protein: CASSLPGNQPQHF

V gene: TRBV20-1
D gene: TRBD1
clone size: few
J gene: TRBJ2-6
CDR3 DNA: TGCAGTGCTAGAATAGGGGGCTCGGGGGCCAACGTCCTGACTTTC
CDR3 protein: CSARIGGSGANVLTF

V gene: TRBV28
D gene: TRBD1
clone size: .
J gene: TRBJ2-1
CDR3 DNA: TGTGCCAGCAGGGGGACAGGGAGAGGCAATGAGCAGTTCTTC
CDR3 protein: CASRGTGRGNEQFF

V gene: TRBV6-5
D gene: .
clone size: .
J gene: TRBJ1-5
CDR3 DNA: TGTGCCAGCAGTTACGACAGTCATCAGCCCCAGCATTTT
CDR3 protein: CASSYDSHQPQHF

V gene: TRBV6-5
D gene: TRBD1
clone size: .
J gene: TRBJ2-3
CDR3 DNA: TGTGCCAGCAGGGAGGGGACAGGGGGCACAGATACGCAGTATTTT
CDR3 protein: CASREGTGGTDTQYF

V gene: TRBV6-5
D gene: .
clone size: many
J gene: TRBJ2-2
CDR3 DNA: TGTGCCAGCAGTTACTGGGGTGACACCGGGGAGCTGTTTTTT
CDR3 protein: CASSYWGDTGELFF

V gene: TRBV3-1
D gene: .
clone size: .
J gene: TRBJ1-1
CDR3 DNA: TGTGCCAGCAGCCCTGGGGGGGGGAGCACTGAAGCTTTCTTT
CDR3 protein: CASSPGGGSTEAFF

V gene: TRBV12-3/TRBV12-4
D gene: TRBD1
clone size: few
J gene: TRBJ2-5
CDR3 DNA: TGTGCCAGCAGTCCAGGGGGAAACCAAGAGACCCAGTACTTC
CDR3 protein: CASSPGGNQETQYF

V gene: TRBV14
D gene: .
clone size: few
J gene: TRBJ2-3
CDR3 DNA: TGTGCCAGCAGCCACTACTCAAAAGATACGCAGTATTTT
CDR3 protein: CASSHYSKDTQYF

V gene: TRBV7-9
D gene: TRBD1
clone size: few
J gene: TRBJ2-7
CDR3 DNA: TGTGCCAGCAGCTTGGAAGTAGGGGGCCGCTACGAGCAGTACTTC
CDR3 protein: CASSLEVGGRYEQYF

V gene: TRBV5-1
D gene: TRBD1
clone size: few
J gene: TRBJ2-5
CDR3 DNA: TGCGCCAGCAGCAAAATCCCCGGGACAGAAGAGACCCAGTACTTC
CDR3 protein: CASSKIPGTEETQYF

V gene: TRBV12-3/TRBV12-4
D gene: .
clone size: many
J gene: TRBJ2-3
CDR3 DNA: TGTGCCAGCAGGCCCGGGCGCGGTAGCACAGATACGCAGTATTTT
CDR3 protein: CASRPGRGSTDTQYF

V gene: TRBV7-8
D gene: .
clone size: few
J gene: TRBJ1-3
CDR3 DNA: TGTGCCAGCAGCTCGGAGGCAGCCCAATCAGCTGGAAACACCATATATTTT
CDR3 protein: CASSSEAAQSAGNTIYF

V gene: TRBV9
D gene: .
clone size: few
J gene: TRBJ2-2
CDR3 DNA: TGTGCCAGCAGCGGAGGGGACACCGGGGAGCTGTTTTTT
CDR3 protein: CASSGGDTGELFF

V gene: TRBV29-1
D gene: .
clone size: few
J gene: TRBJ2-1
CDR3 DNA: TGCAGCGTTGAACGTTTCGACGGGTACAATGAGCAGTTCTTC
CDR3 protein: CSVERFDGYNEQFF

V gene: TRBV6-5
D gene: .
clone size: few
J gene: TRBJ2-1
CDR3 DNA: TGTGCCAGCAGTTCCAGATACCCCGGGGGTAGCTCCTACAATGAGCAGTTCTTC
CDR3 protein: CASSSRYPGGSSYNEQFF

V gene: TRBV5-1
D gene: TRBD1
clone size: once
J gene: TRBJ1-1
CDR3 DNA: TGCGCCAGCAGCTGGGGACAGGGGGCGCGGGAAGCTTTCTTT
CDR3 protein: CASSWGQGAREAFF

V gene: TRBV7-2
D gene: TRBD1
clone size: few
J gene: TRBJ1-2
CDR3 DNA: TGTGCCAGCAGCTTAGGGCGGACAGGGGGCTACACCTTC
CDR3 protein: CASSLGRTGGYTF

V gene: TRBV4-3
D gene: .
clone size: .
J gene: TRBJ1-2
CDR3 DNA: TGCGCCAGCAGCCAAGACGCCAGCTTTAACTATGGCTACACCTTC
CDR3 protein: CASSQDASFNYGYTF

V gene: TRBV9
D gene: .
clone size: .
J gene: TRBJ1-1
CDR3 DNA: TGTGCCAGCAGCGTAGGATCAACGAACACTGAAGCTTTCTTT
CDR3 protein: CASSVGSTNTEAFF

V gene: TRBV7-2
D gene: .
clone size: few
J gene: TRBJ1-4
CDR3 DNA: TGTGCCAGCAGCCAAGCCCCGAAGACCACTAATGAAAAACTGTTTTTT
CDR3 protein: CASSQAPKTTNEKLFF

V gene: TRBV29-1
D gene: .
clone size: few
J gene: TRBJ1-2
CDR3 DNA: TGCAGCGTCACCGAACAGGAAACCTATGGCTACACCTTC
CDR3 protein: CSVTEQETYGYTF

V gene: TRBV7-2
D gene: .
clone size: few
J gene: TRBJ2-5
CDR3 DNA: TGTGCCAGCAGCTTAGCACGGGGCCGCCCTGAGACCCAGTACTTC
CDR3 protein: CASSLARGRPETQYF

V gene: TRBV10-2
D gene: .
clone size: many
J gene: TRBJ2-5
CDR3 DNA: TGCGCCAGCAGCCCCGCGCTAGAGACCCAGTACTTC
CDR3 protein: CASSPALETQYF

V gene: TRBV6-2/TRBV6-3
D gene: TRBD2
clone size: many
J gene: TRBJ2-3
CDR3 DNA: TGTGCCAGCAGTCCATTACCGGGACTAGCGGGGAGGCTTTTGGATACGCAGTATTTT
CDR3 protein: CASSPLPGLAGRLLDTQYF

V gene: TRBV5-1
D gene: .
clone size: few
J gene: TRBJ1-6
CDR3 DNA: TGCGCCAGCAGCCTCTCGGGAGCAGAGCGGTCACCCCTCCACTTT
CDR3 protein: CASSLSGAERSPLHF

V gene: TRBV9
D gene: TRBD2
clone size: few
J gene: TRBJ2-3
CDR3 DNA: TGTGCCAGCAGCTCCCGGGGATTAGCGGGGTCGCCCTCTAGCACAGATACGCAGTATTTT
CDR3 protein: CASSSRGLAGSPSSTDTQYF

V gene: TRBV20-1
D gene: TRBD1
clone size: few
J gene: TRBJ1-2
CDR3 DNA: TGCAGTGCTTCCCGTGGACAGGGGGAAGCTTCCTATTATGGCTACACCTTC
CDR3 protein: CSASRGQGEASYYGYTF

V gene: TRBV20-1
D gene: TRBD2
clone size: few
J gene: TRBJ2-1
CDR3 DNA: TGCAGTGCTAGGCAACTAGCGGGGGGTTCTGGGAATGAGCAGTTCTTC
CDR3 protein: CSARQLAGGSGNEQFF

V gene: TRBV24-1
D gene: .
clone size: few
J gene: TRBJ1-2
CDR3 DNA: TGTGCCACCCAAAGCTCGACCTCTCGCCCCTATGGCTACACCTTC
CDR3 protein: CATQSSTSRPYGYTF

V gene: TRBV6-2/TRBV6-3
D gene: TRBD2
clone size: .
J gene: TRBJ2-1
CDR3 DNA: TGTGCCAGCAGTTCTAGGACTAGCGGGAACTCCTACAATGAGCAGTTCTTC
CDR3 protein: CASSSRTSGNSYNEQFF

V gene: TRBV12-3/TRBV12-4
D gene: TRBD1
clone size: few
J gene: TRBJ1-4
CDR3 DNA: TGTGCCAGCAGTTCCAGGGGGGCTAATGAAAAACTGTTTTTT
CDR3 protein: CASSSRGANEKLFF

V gene: TRBV9
D gene: .
clone size: .
J gene: TRBJ2-7
CDR3 DNA: TGTGCCAGCAGCCCAGGAGGGACGAAAGGGATCTACGAGCAGTACTTC
CDR3 protein: CASSPGGTKGIYEQYF